This T cell receptor (beta chain) was obtained from a study of identical twins. The germline CDR1 and CDR2 sequences are SGHRS and YFSETQ. This CDR3 is 15 amino acids long. V lost 4 bases and J 4 bases, leaving 15 bases between the germline ends. TCRdb reprocessed the 5' RACE reads via MiXCR and lists one record per CDR3 protein. In the table there are about 700,000 distinct CDR3 sequences, approximately 6.1% of which are singletons. This clonotype was seen at least ten times. The rearrangement joins TRBV5-1 to TRBJ2-1, with a weak D call TRBD2 (6 bases). The receptor was derived from a man between 18 and 35 years old in good health. Material for sequencing was naive T cells sorted from blood. The CDR3 spells CASSDLRREYNEQFF. CDR3 DNA: TGCGCCAGCAGCGATCTCAGGAGGGAGTACAATGAGCAGTTCTTC.